The 5 T cell receptor beta chains presented below share a single source sample, sequenced in a study of T-cell reconstitution after alpha-beta-depleted transplantation in children. Library preparation (for TCRbeta) was performed with unique molecular identifiers. TCRdb re-analysed the PCR reads in MiXCR, keeping a single row per CDR3 protein. The sample has 350,000 to 500,000 distinct CDR3 sequences; approximately 42% are singletons. Specimen: PBMCs, collected before TCRalphabeta/CD19-depleted stem cell transplant. These receptors all come from a girl aged 2 to 10 with aplastic anemia, due to receive a stem cell transplant.

This chain connects TRBV20-1 to TRBJ1-3; 7 nucleotides align to TRBD1. Germline V CDR1 and CDR2: DFQATT, SNEGSKA (reference sequence). V was clipped by 7 bases and J by 8 bases; unmatched bases: 8. This CDR3 contains 12 residues. DNA for the CDR3: TGCAGTGTCCGTAGACAGGGAGACACCATATATTTT. Residues: CSVRRQGDTIYF.

CDR3 DNA: TGTGCCAGCAGTGCTGCCCCGAGACAGGGGGGGAGAGGCTACACCTTC. As protein: CASSAAPRQGGRGYTF. V gene TRBV25-1 combines with J gene TRBJ1-2; the match to TRBD1 covers 9 bases. Germline V gene data show CDR1 as MGHDK and CDR2 as SYGVNS. This CDR3 comprises 16 residues. V was clipped by 4 bases and J by 8 bases; unmatched bases: 14.

This clonotype was observed a few times. This chain joins TRBV10-3 and TRBJ2-7; 11 bases are shared with TRBD2. V was pared by 3 bases and J by 7 bases, with 5 bases of the junction left unmatched. The CDR3 extends over 14 amino acids. Per the germline V gene, CDR1 is ENHRY and CDR2 is SYGVKD. Written as DNA, the CDR3 is TGTGCCATCAGTGAACTAGCGGGAGTAGGGGAGCAGTACTTC. This translates into CAISELAGVGEQYF.

The chain uses TRBV5-1 and TRBJ2-1; maybe TRBD1 (5 bases). Trimming removed 3 bases from V and 0 bases from J, with 13 bases in between. CDR3 size: 16 residues. Germline values: CDR1 SGHRS, CDR2 YFSETQ. The CDR3 bases are TGCGCCAGCAGCTGGGGCCGGGCGGTCTCCTACAATGAGCAGTTCTTC. This encodes CASSWGRAVSYNEQFF.

The rearrangement links TRBV5-1 to TRBJ2-5; 12 positions agree with TRBD2. Germline CDR1 is SGHRS and CDR2 is YFSETQ. The CDR3 totals 16 residues. V was clipped by 3 bases and J by 1 base; unmatched bases: 4. The CDR3 DNA sequence: TGCGCCAGCAGCTGGGGACTAGCGGGTACCCAAGAGACCCAGTACTTC. Translation gives CASSWGLAGTQETQYF.